This TCR beta chain was retrieved from a study of T cells in Graves' hyperthyroidism and ophthalmopathy (dated by TCRdb to the late 2010s). Context from the whole study: Peripheral blood samples were taken at initial diagnosis, before any treatment was given. To identify distinguishing TCR V-J signatures, a discovery cohort of 95 to 100 patients was used, comprising some 45 with Graves' ophthalmopathy and around 57 with stable Graves' hyperthyroidism. The paper reports TCR Vbeta CDR3 sequencing of 130 to 150 peripheral blood samples: 40 or so ophthalmopathy, around 80 hyperthyroidism and approximately 17 progressor patients. Thyroid tissue and blood T-cell repertoires from several Graves' hyperthyroidism patients were also compared in the study. After blood sampling, hyperthyroidism patients were treated with methimazole at a starting dose of 30 mg daily, and ophthalmopathy patients were treated with high-dose intravenous methylprednisolone. For training and testing, the 100 patients in the discovery cohort were randomly divided in a 7:3 ratio. An independent validation cohort of under 20 hyperthyroidism patients and 17 patients who later progressed to ophthalmopathy tested prospective prediction of ophthalmopathy. Here is what the overall study found, with its caveats: No statistical method was used to fix the sample size in advance, and group allocation was not hidden from the investigators. Blood samples also contained most of the expanded thyroid clonotypes (frequency above 0.001), which suggests that blood repertoires may reflect thyroid immune responses. During validation, the model predicted progression to ophthalmopathy a median of around 6 months ahead of onset, with almost 71% sensitivity and about 75% specificity. A model built on a 13 V-J signature distinguished ophthalmopathy from stable hyperthyroidism, reaching 87.88% sensitivity and 81.08% specificity in cross-validation and 80%/75% in testing.

V and J are truncated by 8 bases and 4 bases respectively, leaving an intervening sequence of 17 bases. The CDR3 runs 14 residues from the cysteine to the phenylalanine. The read is trimmed to its CDR3 DNA, 42 bases read in frame from base 1. CDR1 MNHEY and CDR2 SMNVEV are derived from the germline V gene (reference sequence). This clonotype has more than one count but fewer than ten. The target of this receptor is not known. No clone much larger than this one lies a single base away; base qualities are absent. The TCR beta CDR3 regions were amplified from the RNA transcripts. A first-round RT-PCR of the TCR CDR3 used the HTBI primer set with the Qiagen OneStep RT-PCR kit. The libraries were constructed in a second round of multiplex PCR and then size-selected and purified. Paired-end sequencing of the libraries was performed with 100 bp reads on an Illumina HiSeq2000. For the original study's pipeline: SOAPnuke was used to process the raw data, throwing out any read that contained adapters or uncalled bases, had a mean Phred below 15, or lacked an exact constant-primer or identifier match. COPE v1.2.5 was used to merge high-quality paired reads, and clonotypes were defined as unique nucleotide sequences. MiTCR v1.1 was used to align the clonotypes against IMGT TRBV, TRBD and TRBJ reference segments. Only V-J combinations with frequency above 0.0001, covering roughly 99% of repertoires, were analysed. The TCS score was defined as the ratio of F50 (clonal expansion) to E x V (chaos), calculated using BLOSUM62-based TCRdist between CDR3 peptides within each V-J. Welch's t-statistics and random forest reduced fewer than 600 V-J features to about 12, which were used in a naive Bayes classifier (R e1071). TCRdb applied fastp at Q25 and MiXCR to the public reads, then kept only in-frame beta chains. CDR3 protein duplicates are merged, each entry listing the most common genes and DNA. It is TCRdb's table, rather than the study itself, that gives the V and J calls and clone size. The sample profile shows about 600,000 distinct CDR3 sequences; approximately 15% of them were found once. 2.5% to 4% of the sample is held by the ten biggest clonotypes.

Moderately to severely active disease, a Clinical Activity Score of at least 3, a NOSPECS grade of at least 4, and a duration under 3 months were present in ophthalmopathy patients. Patients with uncontrolled infections, other autoimmune diseases, pregnancy or lactation were excluded. Diagnoses relied on clinical symptoms, serum thyroxine and TRAb, thyroid ultrasound and orbital computed tomography. PBMCs were isolated from approximately 10 ml of fresh peripheral blood by Ficoll-Paque density gradient centrifugation. Total RNA was extracted with Trizol reagent, and quality was checked on an Agilent 2100 Bioanalyzer.

Sequenced material: blood. The receptor's source is a woman aged 40 to 50 with Graves' ophthalmopathy. The chain was built from TRBV27 and TRBJ1-2; the D gene is possibly TRBD1, with 6 bases matching. CDR3 sequence: CASRTGPHSYGYTF. Here is the DNA: TGTGCCAGCCGAACAGGGCCCCACTCCTATGGCTACACCTTC.